The present TCR beta chain was sequenced within a study of breast tumors, draining lymph nodes, adjacent tissues. Turning to this clonotype: As yet, its antigen is unknown.

The V gene's germline CDR1 is SGHTA and CDR2 FQGNSA. CDR3 length: 15 residues. Notes on the study in general: That most tumor T cells come from lymph nodes remained unproven.

TCRdb called the multiplex PCR reads again in MiXCR, with one record for every CDR3 protein. This table holds 140,000 or so distinct CDR3 sequences, about 33% found once. Axillary draining lymph nodes of breast cancer patients supplied the node samples. The sequence was collected from a female donor with breast cancer. Some clones in this sample may be carry-over from other donors' samples. V gene TRBV7-2 combines with J gene TRBJ2-7; 8 positions match TRBD1. The sample comprised axillary lymph node tissue. CDR3 nucleotide sequence: TGTGCCAGCAGCTTAGAGACAGGGGCCGGATACGAGCAGCACGTC. This gives the protein CASSLETGAGYEQHV.